This TCR beta chain was sequenced in a study of blood T cell repertoires in COVID-19. Study-level information: Whether acute or convalescent, the COVID-19 samples came from the United States, Italy and Spain. Sample material is recorded as cDNA or gDNA derived from T cells, B-cell-depleted T cells, or PBMCs.

In the study's own analysis: Amplifying reference gene primers gave estimates of nucleated cell counts. Repertoires were generated with immunoSEQ multiplex PCR, while TCRdb's copy carries only in-frame clones and drops some. V, J and clone size are those of that table, while D and trimming were read from the DNA. The repertoire includes 30,000 to 35,000 clones, around 86% of them detected once, and about 64% sits in the top ten. This clone was picked up a small number of times. The CDR3 length is 16 residues. Trimming shortened V by 6 bases and J by 4 bases, and 21 bases separated the two germline ends. Germline assignment: CDR1 SGHTA and CDR2 FQGNSA.

This sequence joins TRBV7-2 and TRBJ1-2; D might be TRBD1 (5 bases). The source of this sequence is a man aged 65 to 85 with acute or convalescent COVID-19. Sequencing was done on a sample of peripheral blood. The CDR3 loop is CASSLTSGNKVYGYTF. As DNA, the CDR3 is TGTGCCAGCAGTCTAACCTCAGGGAATAAGGTCTATGGCTACACCTTC.